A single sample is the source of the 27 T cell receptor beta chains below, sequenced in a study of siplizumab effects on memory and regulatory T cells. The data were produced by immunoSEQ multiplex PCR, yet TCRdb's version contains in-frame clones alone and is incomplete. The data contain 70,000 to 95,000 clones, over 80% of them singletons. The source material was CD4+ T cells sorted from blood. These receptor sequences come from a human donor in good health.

This chain's CDR3 is CASSGQLAAGAFF. In DNA, the CDR3 is TGTGCCAGCTCCGGCCAGTTGGCGGCCGGAGCTTTCTTT. The V gene is TRBV18, the J gene TRBJ1-1; D is undetermined. Germline CDR1 reads KGHSH; CDR2 reads LQKENI. V was trimmed by 6 bases and J by 10 bases, leaving 18 bases between them. CDR3 length: 13 residues.

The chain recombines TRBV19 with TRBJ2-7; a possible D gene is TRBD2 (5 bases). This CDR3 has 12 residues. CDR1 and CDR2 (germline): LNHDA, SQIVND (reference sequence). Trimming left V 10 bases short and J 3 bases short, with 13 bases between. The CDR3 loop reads CANPDCYYEQYF. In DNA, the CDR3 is TGTGCCAATCCGGACTGTTACTACGAGCAGTACTTC.

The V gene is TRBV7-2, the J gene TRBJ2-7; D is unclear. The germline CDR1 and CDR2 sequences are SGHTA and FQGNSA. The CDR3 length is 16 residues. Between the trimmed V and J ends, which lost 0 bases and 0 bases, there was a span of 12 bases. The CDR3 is CASSLAPGRSSYEQYF. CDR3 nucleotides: TGTGCCAGCAGCTTAGCGCCCGGACGTAGCTCCTACGAGCAGTACTTC.

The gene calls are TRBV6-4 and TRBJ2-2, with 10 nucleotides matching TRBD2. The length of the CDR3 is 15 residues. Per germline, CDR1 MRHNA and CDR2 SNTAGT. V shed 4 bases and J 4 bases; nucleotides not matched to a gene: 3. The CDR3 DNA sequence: TGTGCCAGCAGTGCGCTAGCGGGAGCCACCGGGGAGCTGTTTTTT. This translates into CASSALAGATGELFF.

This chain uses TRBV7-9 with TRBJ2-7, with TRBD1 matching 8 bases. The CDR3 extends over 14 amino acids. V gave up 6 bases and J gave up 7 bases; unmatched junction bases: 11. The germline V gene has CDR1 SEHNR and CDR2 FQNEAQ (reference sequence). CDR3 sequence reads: CASRTWTGLGEQYF. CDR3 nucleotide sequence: TGTGCCAGCAGGACTTGGACAGGGCTAGGGGAGCAGTACTTC.

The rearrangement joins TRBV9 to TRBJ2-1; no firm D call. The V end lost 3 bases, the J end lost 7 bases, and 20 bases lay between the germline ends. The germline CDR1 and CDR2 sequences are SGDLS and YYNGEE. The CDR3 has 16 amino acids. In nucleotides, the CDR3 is TGTGCCAGCAGCGCTCTGTCGAGCGCCAAGGGTAATGAGCAGTTCTTC. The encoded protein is CASSALSSAKGNEQFF.

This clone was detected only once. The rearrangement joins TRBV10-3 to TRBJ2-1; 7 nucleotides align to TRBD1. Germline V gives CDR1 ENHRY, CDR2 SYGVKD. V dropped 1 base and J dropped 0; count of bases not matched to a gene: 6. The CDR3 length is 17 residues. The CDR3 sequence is CAISEFQGDDSYNEQFF. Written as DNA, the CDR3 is TGTGCCATCAGTGAGTTCCAGGGGGACGACTCCTACAATGAGCAGTTCTTC.

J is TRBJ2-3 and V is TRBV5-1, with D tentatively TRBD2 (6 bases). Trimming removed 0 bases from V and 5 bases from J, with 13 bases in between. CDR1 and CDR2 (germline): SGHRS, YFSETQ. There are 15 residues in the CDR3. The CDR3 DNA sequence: TGCGCCAGCAGCTTGGCGGGGCGGGGTGAAGATACGCAGTATTTT. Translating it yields CASSLAGRGEDTQYF.

CDR3 residues: CASSPRDRAFGVDEQYF. DNA of the CDR3: TGTGCCAGCAGCCCCCGGGACAGGGCTTTTGGTGTCGACGAGCAGTACTTC. This chain links TRBV9 with TRBJ2-7; 9 bases are a match to TRBD1. The CDR3 sequence is 17 residues long. Trimming removed 4 bases from V and 5 bases from J; junction bases left unmatched: 16. In germline, CDR1 is SGDLS, CDR2 YYNGEE.

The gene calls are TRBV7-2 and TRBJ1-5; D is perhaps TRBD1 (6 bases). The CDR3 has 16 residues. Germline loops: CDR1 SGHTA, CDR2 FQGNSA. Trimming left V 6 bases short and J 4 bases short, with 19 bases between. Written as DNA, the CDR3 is TGTGCCAGCAGGGACCAGGGGCCAGGAGGGAATCAGCCCCAGCATTTT. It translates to CASRDQGPGGNQPQHF.

DNA of the CDR3: TGTGCCAGCAGTCGGGCCGGGGAGCTGTTTTTT. It yields the protein CASSRAGELFF. The chain combines TRBV27 with TRBJ2-2; no definite D call. Trimming took 5 bases from V and 6 from J, leaving 4 bases between them. This CDR3 region has 11 residues. The germline CDR1 and CDR2 sequences are MNHEY and SMNVEV (reference sequence).

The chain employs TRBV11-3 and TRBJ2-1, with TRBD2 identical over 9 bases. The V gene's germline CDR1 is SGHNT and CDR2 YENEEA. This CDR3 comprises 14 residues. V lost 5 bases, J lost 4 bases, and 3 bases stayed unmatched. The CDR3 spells CASSPSGTYNEQFF. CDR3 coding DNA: TGTGCCAGCAGCCCTAGCGGGACTTACAATGAGCAGTTCTTC.

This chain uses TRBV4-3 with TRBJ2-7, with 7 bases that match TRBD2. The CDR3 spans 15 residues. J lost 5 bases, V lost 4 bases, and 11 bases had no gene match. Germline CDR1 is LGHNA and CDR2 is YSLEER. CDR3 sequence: CASSPTVTSNNEQYF. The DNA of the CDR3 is TGCGCCAGCAGCCCGACCGTGACTAGCAATAACGAGCAGTACTTC.

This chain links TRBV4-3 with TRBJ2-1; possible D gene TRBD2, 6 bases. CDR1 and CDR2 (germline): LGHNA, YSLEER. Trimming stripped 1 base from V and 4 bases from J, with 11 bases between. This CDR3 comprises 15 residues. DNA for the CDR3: TGCGCCAGCAGCCAAGGGCGGGGACTTTACAATGAGCAGTTCTTC. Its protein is CASSQGRGLYNEQFF.

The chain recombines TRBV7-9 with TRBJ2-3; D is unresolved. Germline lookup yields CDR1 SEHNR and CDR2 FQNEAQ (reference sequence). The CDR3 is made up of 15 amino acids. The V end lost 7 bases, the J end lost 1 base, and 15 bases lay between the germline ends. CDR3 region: CASTISGSRTDTQYF. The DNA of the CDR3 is TGTGCCAGCACTATATCTGGCAGCCGCACAGATACGCAGTATTTT. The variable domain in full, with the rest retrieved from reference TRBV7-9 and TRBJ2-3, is DTGVSQNPRHKITKRGQNVTFRCDPISEHNRLYWYRQTLGQGPEFLTYFQNEAQLEKSRLLSDRFSAERPKGSFSTLEIQRTEQGDSAMYLCASTISGSRTDTQYFGPGTRLTVL.

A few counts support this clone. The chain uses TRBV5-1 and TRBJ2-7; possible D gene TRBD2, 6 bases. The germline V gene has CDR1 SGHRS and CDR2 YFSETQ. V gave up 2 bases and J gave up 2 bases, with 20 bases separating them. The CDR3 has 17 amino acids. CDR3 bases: TGCGCCAGCAGCTTACGACTACCGGGAGCCACTACCTACGAGCAGTACTTC. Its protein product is CASSLRLPGATTYEQYF.

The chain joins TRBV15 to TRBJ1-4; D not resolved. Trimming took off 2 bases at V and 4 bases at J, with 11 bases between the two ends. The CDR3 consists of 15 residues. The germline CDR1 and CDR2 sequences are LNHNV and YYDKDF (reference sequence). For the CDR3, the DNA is TGTGCCACCAGCAGAACCCCCGGCCGTAATGAAAAACTGTTTTTT. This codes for CATSRTPGRNEKLFF.

DNA of the CDR3: TGTGCCTGGGACAGGGGGTCGGGCGAGACCCAGTACTTC. It specifies CAWDRGSGETQYF. The J gene is TRBJ2-5, the V gene TRBV30, with 9 nucleotides matching TRBD1. CDR1 GTSNPN and CDR2 SVGIG come from the germline V gene (reference sequence). J was trimmed by 5 bases and V by 5 bases; bases with no gene match: 6. The CDR3 covers 13 residues. Together with reference TRBV30 and TRBJ2-5, the CDR3 gives the full variable domain: SQTIHQWPATLVQPVGSPLSLECTVEGTSNPNLYWYRQAAGRGLQLLFYSVGIGQISSEVPQNLSASRPQDRQFILSSKKLLLSDSGFYLCAWDRGSGETQYFGPGTRLLVL.

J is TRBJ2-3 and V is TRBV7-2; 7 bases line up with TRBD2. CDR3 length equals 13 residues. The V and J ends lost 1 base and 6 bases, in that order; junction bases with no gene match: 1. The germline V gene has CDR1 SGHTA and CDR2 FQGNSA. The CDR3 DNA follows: TGTGCCAGCAGCTTAGGGCGGGAGGATACGCAGTATTTT. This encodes CASSLGREDTQYF.

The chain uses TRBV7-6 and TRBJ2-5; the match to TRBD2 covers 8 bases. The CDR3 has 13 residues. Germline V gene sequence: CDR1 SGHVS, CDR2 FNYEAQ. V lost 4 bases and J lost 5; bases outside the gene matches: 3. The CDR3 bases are TGTGCCAGCAGCTCAAGACTAGCGGAGACCCAGTACTTC. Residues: CASSSRLAETQYF.

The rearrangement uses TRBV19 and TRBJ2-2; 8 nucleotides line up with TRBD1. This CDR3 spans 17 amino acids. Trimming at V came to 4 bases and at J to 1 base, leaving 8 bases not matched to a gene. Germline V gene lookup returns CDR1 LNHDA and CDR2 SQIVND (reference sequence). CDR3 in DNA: TGTGCCAGTAGTAGGACCCAAGGGACAGGGAACACCGGGGAGCTGTTTTTT. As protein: CASSRTQGTGNTGELFF.

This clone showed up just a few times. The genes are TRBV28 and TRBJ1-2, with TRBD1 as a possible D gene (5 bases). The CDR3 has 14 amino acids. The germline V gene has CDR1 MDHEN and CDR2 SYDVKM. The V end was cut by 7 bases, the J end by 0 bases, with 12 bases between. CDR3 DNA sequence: TGTGCCAGCACCTGGGGGGGATCTAACTATGGCTACACCTTC. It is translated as CASTWGGSNYGYTF.

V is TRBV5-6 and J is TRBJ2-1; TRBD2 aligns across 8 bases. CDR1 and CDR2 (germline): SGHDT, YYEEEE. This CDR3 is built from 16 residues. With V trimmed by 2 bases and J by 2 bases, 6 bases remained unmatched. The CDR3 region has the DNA TGTGCCAGCAGCTTCCTATCGGGAGGGCCCTACAATGAGCAGTTCTTC. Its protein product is CASSFLSGGPYNEQFF.

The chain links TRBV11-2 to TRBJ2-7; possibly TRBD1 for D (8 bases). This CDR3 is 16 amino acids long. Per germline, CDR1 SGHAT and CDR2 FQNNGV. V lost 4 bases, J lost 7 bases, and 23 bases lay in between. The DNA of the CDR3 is TGTGCCAGCAGCTCCGGGACAGGCCAGGGGGGGTATGAGCAGTACTTC. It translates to CASSSGTGQGGYEQYF.

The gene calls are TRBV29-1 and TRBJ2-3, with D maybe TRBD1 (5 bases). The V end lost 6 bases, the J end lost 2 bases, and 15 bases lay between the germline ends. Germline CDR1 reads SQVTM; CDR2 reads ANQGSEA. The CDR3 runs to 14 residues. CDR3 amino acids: CSVPIGANTDTQYF. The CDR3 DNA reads TGCAGCGTCCCGATAGGGGCTAACACAGATACGCAGTATTTT.

The DNA of the CDR3 is TGTGCCAGCAGCCTCCGCCCGGGACACCTAACCTCTGGGGCCAACGTCCTGACTTTC. This codes for CASSLRPGHLTSGANVLTF. The chain combines TRBV11-2 with TRBJ2-6, with D perhaps TRBD1 (6 bases). V lost 5 bases to trimming and J lost 0 bases, with 20 bases between them. The CDR3 has 19 amino acids. Per the germline V gene, CDR1 is SGHAT and CDR2 is FQNNGV.

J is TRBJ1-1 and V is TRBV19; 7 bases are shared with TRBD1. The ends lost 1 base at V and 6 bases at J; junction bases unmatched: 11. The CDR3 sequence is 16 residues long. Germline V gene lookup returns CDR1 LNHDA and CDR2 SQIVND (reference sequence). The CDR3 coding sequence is TGTGCCAGTAGTATAGGCTTGGACAGGAGTACGGCTGAAGCTTTCTTT. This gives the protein CASSIGLDRSTAEAFF.